These 10 T cell receptor beta chains came from one sample sequenced in a study of T-cell memory formation after mild COVID-19. One entry per CDR3 protein, called by TCRdb with MiXCR from the 5' RACE reads. The table shows approximately 200,000 distinct CDR3 sequences, with more than 15% occurring only once. Sequencing was done on a sample of PBMCs or a T cell subset sorted from them (not recorded which). Receptors originate from an adult woman who had mild COVID-19 (a few samples of this study predate the infection). Cell type and time point are not known.

This rearrangement joins TRBV4-3 to TRBJ2-7, with 9 positions matching TRBD2. From germline, CDR1 is LGHNA and CDR2 YSLEER. V lost 1 base, J lost 2 bases, and 3 bases stayed unmatched. The CDR3 totals 15 residues. The CDR3: CASSQGLADAYEQYF. The CDR3 DNA sequence: TGCGCCAGCAGCCAAGGACTAGCGGATGCCTACGAGCAGTACTTC.

This clonotype was found a few times. J is TRBJ2-5 and V is TRBV14; D is undetermined. CDR1 is SGHDN and CDR2 is FVKESK in the germline V gene. The CDR3 consists of 12 residues. The ends were cut back, 4 bases at V and 4 bases at J, with 7 bases in the middle. CDR3 amino acids: CASSRRRETQYF. The CDR3 DNA reads TGTGCCAGCAGCCGTCGGCGAGAGACCCAGTACTTC.

This chain links TRBV7-3 with TRBJ2-1; D is tentatively TRBD1 or TRBD2 (6 bases each). The germline gives CDR1 SGHTA, CDR2 FQGTGA. The CDR3 covers 12 residues. With 8 bases removed from V and 8 bases from J, the gap between germline ends came to 13 bases. The DNA for the CDR3 is TGTGCCAGCGGCTATAGGGGGGATGAGCAGTTCTTC. Amino acid sequence: CASGYRGDEQFF.

In its sample, this clonotype was seen many times. The chain employs TRBV20-1 and TRBJ2-1; possible D gene TRBD1, 6 bases. Trimming cost V 5 bases and J 0 bases, with 11 bases left between them. Germline values: CDR1 DFQATT, CDR2 SNEGSKA (reference sequence). This CDR3 comprises 14 residues. CDR3 loop: CSAPPTGSYNEQFF. CDR3 sequence (DNA): TGCAGTGCTCCGCCGACAGGCTCCTACAATGAGCAGTTCTTC.

The chain employs TRBV6-1 and TRBJ2-1, with 9 bases matching TRBD2. The CDR3 runs 18 residues. Looked up from germline, CDR1 is MNHNS and CDR2 is SASEGT. J lost 10 bases, V lost 6 bases, and 22 bases had no gene match. The CDR3 loop is CASRNLGSGGSPHREQFF. The DNA of the CDR3 is TGTGCCAGCAGGAATTTAGGGAGCGGGGGGAGCCCCCACAGGGAGCAGTTCTTC.

This clonotype was recorded a few times. The CDR3 nucleotides are TGTGCCAGCAGTCCAACGGGGACAGGACACTACGAGCAGTACTTC. This codes for CASSPTGTGHYEQYF. The J gene is TRBJ2-7, the V gene TRBV27; 8 positions match TRBD1. V was clipped by 5 bases and J by 3 bases; unmatched bases: 9. This CDR3 region has 15 residues. Germline assignment: CDR1 MNHEY and CDR2 SMNVEV (reference sequence).

This clonotype has at least ten counts. The chain couples TRBV29-1 to TRBJ2-3; D remains unclear. The length of the CDR3 is 10 residues. Trimming removed 7 bases at V and 2 bases at J, with 4 bases between. Germline V gene sequence: CDR1 SQVTM, CDR2 ANQGSEA. CDR3 residues: CSGYTDTQYF. CDR3 coding DNA: TGCAGCGGGTACACAGATACGCAGTATTTT.

This clonotype occurred a few times. V gene TRBV18 combines with J gene TRBJ2-6; unclear D gene. Trimming pared 3 bases from V and 1 base from J, leaving 10 bases between. The CDR3 runs 16 residues. CDR1 and CDR2 (germline): KGHSH, LQKENI. CDR3 region: CASSPRPSSGANVLTF. The CDR3 nucleotides read TGTGCCAGCTCACCCCGGCCGTCATCTGGGGCCAACGTCCTGACTTTC.

This clonotype showed up just a few times. The chain employs TRBV12-3 or TRBV12-4 and TRBJ1-1; 7 bases match TRBD1. V shed 6 bases, J shed 3 bases, and the junction held 7 bases outside the gene matches. This CDR3 has 14 residues. CDR3 DNA: TGTGCCAGCAGAGGACACAGGGGATACACTGAAGCTTTCTTT. Translating it yields CASRGHRGYTEAFF.

This clonotype has a count of ten or more. This chain connects TRBV30 to TRBJ2-5; D is unresolved. V was trimmed by 5 bases and J by 6 bases, leaving 10 bases between them. Per the germline V gene, CDR1 is GTSNPN and CDR2 is SVGIG (reference sequence). The CDR3 runs to 11 residues. This chain's CDR3 is CAWGILQTQYF. The DNA for the CDR3 is TGTGCCTGGGGGATCCTACAGACCCAGTACTTC. The full variable domain, completed using reference TRBV30 and TRBJ2-5, is SQTIHQWPATLVQPVGSPLSLECTVEGTSNPNLYWYRQAAGRGLQLLFYSVGIGQISSEVPQNLSASRPQDRQFILSSKKLLLSDSGFYLCAWGILQTQYFGPGTRLLVL.